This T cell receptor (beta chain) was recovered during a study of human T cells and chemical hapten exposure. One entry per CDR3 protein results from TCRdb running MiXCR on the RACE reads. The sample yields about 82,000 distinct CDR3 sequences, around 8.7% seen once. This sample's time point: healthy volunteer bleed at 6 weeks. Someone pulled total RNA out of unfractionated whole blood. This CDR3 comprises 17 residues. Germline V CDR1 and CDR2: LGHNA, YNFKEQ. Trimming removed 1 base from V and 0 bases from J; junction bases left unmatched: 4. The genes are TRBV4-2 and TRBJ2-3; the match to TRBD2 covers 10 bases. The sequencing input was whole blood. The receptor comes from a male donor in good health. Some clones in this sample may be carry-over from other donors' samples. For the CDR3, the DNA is TGTGCCAGCAGCCAAGGGACTAGCGGACCCAGCACAGATACGCAGTATTTT. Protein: CASSQGTSGPSTDTQYF.